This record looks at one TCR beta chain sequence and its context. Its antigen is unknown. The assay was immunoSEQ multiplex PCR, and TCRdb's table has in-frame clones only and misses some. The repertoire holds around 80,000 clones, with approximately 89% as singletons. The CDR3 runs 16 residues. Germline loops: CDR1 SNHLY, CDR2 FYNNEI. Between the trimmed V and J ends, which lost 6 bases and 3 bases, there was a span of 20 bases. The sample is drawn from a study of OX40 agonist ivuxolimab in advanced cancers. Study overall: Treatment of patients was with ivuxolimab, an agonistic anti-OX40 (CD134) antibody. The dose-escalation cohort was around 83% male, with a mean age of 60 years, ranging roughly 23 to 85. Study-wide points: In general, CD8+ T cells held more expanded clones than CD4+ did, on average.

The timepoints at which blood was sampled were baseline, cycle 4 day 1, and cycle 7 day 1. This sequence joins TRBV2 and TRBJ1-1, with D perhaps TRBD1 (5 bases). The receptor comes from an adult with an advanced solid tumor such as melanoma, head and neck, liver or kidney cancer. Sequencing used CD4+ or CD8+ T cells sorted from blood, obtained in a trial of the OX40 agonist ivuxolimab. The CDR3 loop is CASRLSGARVDTEAFF. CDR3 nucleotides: TGTGCCAGCAGACTCTCTGGGGCTAGGGTCGACACTGAAGCTTTCTTT.